These 3 T cell receptor beta chains came from one sample sequenced in a study of CD8 T cells in ankylosing spondylitis (dated by TCRdb to 2016 to 2017). General study outcomes and caveats: Blood from ankylosing spondylitis patients appeared to be characterized by a TCR beta motif made up of several highly homologous amino acid variants.

Their antigens remain unidentified. Receptor amplification or capture employed 5' RACE. The listed sequencing device is Illumina HiSeq 2500. The public reads were run again by TCRdb, first through fastp at Q25 and then through MiXCR, and only productive beta chains were kept. Each record represents a unique CDR3 protein, reported with the most common genes and DNA among its rows. This sample is represented by more than 400,000 distinct CDR3 sequences; about 5.2% of them were singletons. The top ten clonotypes cover under 4.5% of the sample. The sample taken for sequencing was blood, either unsorted or a sorted T cell fraction (not recorded which). All receptors come from a male donor with ankylosing spondylitis.

This clonotype was seen repeatedly, ten times or more. This chain uses TRBV6-2 or TRBV6-3 with TRBJ2-4, with unresolved D. Germline V gene lookup returns CDR1 MNHEY and CDR2 SVGEGT. Trimming pared 5 bases from V and 3 bases from J, leaving 17 bases between. This CDR3 has 16 amino acids. The CDR3 loop reads CASSPLASAGKNIQYF. As DNA, the CDR3 is TGTGCCAGCAGTCCCCTCGCTTCGGCCGGCAAAAACATTCAGTACTTC.

This clonotype was seen at least ten times. The chain combines TRBV9 with TRBJ1-1; D remains unclear. Trimming took 1 base from V and 4 from J, leaving 11 bases between them. Germline loops: CDR1 SGDLS, CDR2 YYNGEE. The CDR3 has 14 amino acids. CDR3 sequence reads: CASSVTRDPTEAFF. In DNA form, the CDR3 reads TGTGCCAGCAGCGTAACGCGTGACCCCACTGAAGCTTTCTTT.

This clonotype was seen many times. The V gene is TRBV7-3, the J gene TRBJ1-1; D call uncertain. The germline V and J ends were trimmed by 0 bases and 4 bases, with 9 bases remaining between them. This CDR3 has 14 amino acids. Germline V lookup: CDR1 SGHTA, CDR2 FQGTGA. CDR3 protein: CASSLTAGSTEAFF. As DNA, the CDR3 is TGTGCCAGCAGCTTAACGGCGGGGTCCACTGAAGCTTTCTTT.